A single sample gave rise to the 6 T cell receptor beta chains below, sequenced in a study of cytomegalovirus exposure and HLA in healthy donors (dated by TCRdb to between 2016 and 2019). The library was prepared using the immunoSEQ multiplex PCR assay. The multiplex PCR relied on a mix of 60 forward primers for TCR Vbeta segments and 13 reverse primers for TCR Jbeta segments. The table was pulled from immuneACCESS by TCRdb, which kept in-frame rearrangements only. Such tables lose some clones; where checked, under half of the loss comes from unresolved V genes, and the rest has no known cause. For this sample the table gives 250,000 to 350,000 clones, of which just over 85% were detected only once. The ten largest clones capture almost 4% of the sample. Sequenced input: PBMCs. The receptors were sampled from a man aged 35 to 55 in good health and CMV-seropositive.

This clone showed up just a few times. CDR3 loop: CASSLRRTSAGNEQFF. The CDR3 region has the DNA TGTGCCAGCAGTTTACGCCGGACTAGCGCGGGGAATGAGCAGTTCTTC. The rearrangement joins TRBV28 to TRBJ2-1; 9 bases fit TRBD2. The length of the CDR3 is 16 residues. V lost 2 bases, J lost 7 bases, and 9 bases stayed unmatched. From germline, CDR1 is MDHEN and CDR2 SYDVKM.

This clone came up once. Here the CDR3 reads CSVEGQAEGYEQYF. The CDR3 coding sequence is TGCAGCGTTGAAGGACAGGCCGAGGGCTACGAGCAGTACTTC. The V and J genes are TRBV29-1 and TRBJ2-7, with a possible D match to TRBD1 (6 bases). Per the germline V gene, CDR1 is SQVTM and CDR2 is ANQGSEA. V lost 1 base and J lost 3, with 13 bases in between. The length of the CDR3 is 14 residues.

CDR3 sequence (DNA): TGTGCCAGCAGTCGGGCGGGGCATTATGGCTACACCTTC. It translates to CASSRAGHYGYTF. The chain couples TRBV6-5 to TRBJ1-2; D perhaps matches TRBD1 (5 bases). Trimming took 5 bases from V and 5 from J, leaving 12 bases between them. Per the germline V gene, CDR1 is MNHEY and CDR2 is SVGAGI. The CDR3 length is 13 residues.

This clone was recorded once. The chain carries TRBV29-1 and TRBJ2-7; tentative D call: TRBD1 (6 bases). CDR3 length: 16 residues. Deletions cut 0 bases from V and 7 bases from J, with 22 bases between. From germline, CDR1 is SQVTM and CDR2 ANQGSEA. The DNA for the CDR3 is TGCAGCGTTGAAGATGGCTTCCGGGACAAGGGACGTGAGCAGTACTTC. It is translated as CSVEDGFRDKGREQYF.

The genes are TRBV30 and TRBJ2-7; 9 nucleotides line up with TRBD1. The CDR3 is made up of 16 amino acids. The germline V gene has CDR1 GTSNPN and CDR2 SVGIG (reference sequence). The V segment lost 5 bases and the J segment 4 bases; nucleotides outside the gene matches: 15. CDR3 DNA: TGTGCCTGGGGCTACTTCACAGGGGGCGCGAGTTACGAGCAGTACTTC. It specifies CAWGYFTGGASYEQYF.

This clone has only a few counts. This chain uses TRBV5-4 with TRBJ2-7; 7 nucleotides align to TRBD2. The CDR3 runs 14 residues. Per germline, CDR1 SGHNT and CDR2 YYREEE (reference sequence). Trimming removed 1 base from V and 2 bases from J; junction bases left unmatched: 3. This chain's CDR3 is CASSLPAGAYEQYF. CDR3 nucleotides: TGTGCCAGCAGCTTGCCGGCGGGAGCCTACGAGCAGTACTTC.